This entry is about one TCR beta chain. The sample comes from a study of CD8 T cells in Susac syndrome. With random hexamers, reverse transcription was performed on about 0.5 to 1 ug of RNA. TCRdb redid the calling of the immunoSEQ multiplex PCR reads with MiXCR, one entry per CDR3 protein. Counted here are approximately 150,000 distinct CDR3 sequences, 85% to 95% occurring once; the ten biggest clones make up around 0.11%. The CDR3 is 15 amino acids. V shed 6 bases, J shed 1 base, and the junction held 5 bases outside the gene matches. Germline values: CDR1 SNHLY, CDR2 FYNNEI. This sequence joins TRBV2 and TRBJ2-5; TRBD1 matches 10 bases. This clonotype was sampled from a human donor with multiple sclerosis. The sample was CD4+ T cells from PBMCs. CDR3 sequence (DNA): TGTGCCAGCAGGGCGGACAGGGGGTCCCAAGAGACCCAGTACTTC. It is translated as CASRADRGSQETQYF. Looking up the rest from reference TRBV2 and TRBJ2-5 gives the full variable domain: EPEVTQTPSHQVTQMGQEVILRCVPISNHLYFYWYRQILGQKVEFLVSFYNNEISEKSEIFDDQFSVERPDGSNFTLKIRSTKLEDSAMYFCASRADRGSQETQYFGPGTRLLVL.